The 3 T cell receptor beta chains below were found in one sample sequenced in a study of blood T cell repertoires in COVID-19. Assay used: immunoSEQ multiplex PCR; TCRdb lists only in-frame clones, some missing. The sample shows about 330,000 clones, under 95% of them seen only once. Sequencing was carried out using PBMCs or T cells enriched from blood (not recorded which). The origin of the receptors is a woman in her twenties or thirties who had recovered from COVID-19.

This chain connects TRBV28 to TRBJ1-2, with TRBD1 matching 8 bases. Germline CDR1 and CDR2: MDHEN and SYDVKM. V was clipped by 2 bases and J by 2 bases; unmatched bases: 4. The CDR3 totals 15 residues. The DNA of the CDR3 is TGTGCCAGCAGTTTAAGCAGGGGGCGGAACTATGGCTACACCTTC. Amino acids: CASSLSRGRNYGYTF.

The chain carries TRBV19 and TRBJ1-5; no firm D call. Germline assignment: CDR1 LNHDA and CDR2 SQIVND (reference sequence). The CDR3 contains 15 residues. V was cut by 3 bases and J by 3 bases, with 12 bases left in between. The CDR3, as DNA: TGTGCCAGTAGTATTCCGGGAAGGGACAATCAGCCCCAGCATTTT. It translates to CASSIPGRDNQPQHF. Combining the CDR3 with reference TRBV19 and TRBJ1-5 gives the whole variable domain DGGITQSPKYLFRKEGQNVTLSCEQNLNHDAMYWYRQDPGQGLRLIYYSQIVNDFQKGDIAEGYSVSREKKESFPLTVTSAQKNPTAFYLCASSIPGRDNQPQHFGDGTRLSIL.

This chain's CDR3 is CASSQEGTGQNEQFF. The CDR3 nucleotides are TGCGCCAGCAGCCAAGAGGGGACAGGGCAGAATGAGCAGTTCTTC. J is TRBJ2-1 and V is TRBV4-1, with 9 bases that match TRBD1. The CDR3 totals 15 residues. V lost 0 bases to trimming and J lost 7 bases; unmatched junction nucleotides: 4. From germline, CDR1 is MGHRA and CDR2 YSYEKL.